This T cell receptor (beta chain) was found in a study of T cell repertoires in cytomegalovirus infection. The CDR3 extends over 17 amino acids. V gave up 4 bases and J gave up 0 bases; unmatched junction bases: 11. Germline V CDR1 and CDR2: MNHEY, SMNVEV (reference sequence). The table lists this clonotype with a count of one. The antigen is undetermined. Whole-study results and caveats: The ex vivo response was dominated by HLA-C-restricted CMV-specific TCR beta clonotypes. Based on cumulative public TCR beta family frequency, carriers of CMV plus the relevant HLA were identified.

TCRdb re-called the reads with MiXCR, one entry per CDR3 protein. The sample holds approximately 120,000 distinct CDR3 sequences; around 29% are singletons and the top ten take roughly 81%. V gene TRBV27 combines with J gene TRBJ1-2; 7 bases agree with TRBD1. The sequencing used CD8+ T cells from cultured PBMCs, collected from culture after CMV antigen stimulation. The clonotype comes from a human donor in good health (CMV status not recorded). Some clones in this sample may be carry-over from other donors' samples. Here the CDR3 reads CASSSRQGENTNYGYTF. The CDR3 nucleotides read TGTGCCAGCAGTTCCAGACAGGGCGAGAACACTAACTATGGCTACACCTTC.